The following is a T cell receptor beta chain sequence with its context. This specimen belongs to a study of blood T cell repertoires in COVID-19. Study context: Spain, Italy and the United States supplied samples that represented acute and convalescent COVID-19. PBMCs, B-cell-depleted T cells, or T cells were the source of the cDNA or gDNA that made up the material.

CDR1 is SGHAT, CDR2 FQNNGV, per germline. V was pared by 6 bases and J by 2 bases, with 5 bases between. This CDR3 region has 12 residues. Study members were between roughly 18 and 89 years old and lived in approximately 25 US regions. Source study methods: Estimated nucleated cell counts came from reference gene primer amplification. Here immunoSEQ multiplex PCR was the method, and the copy in TCRdb shows in-frame clones only, minus some. From that table come the V and J calls and clone size; the DNA was used to work out D and trimming. The table shows 350,000 to 500,000 clones, with over 75% occurring only once.

This rearrangement joins TRBV11-2 to TRBJ1-5; D unclear. Sequencing was carried out using PBMCs or T cells enriched from blood (not recorded which). This clonotype was sampled from a woman aged 18-29 years who had been exposed to COVID-19. CDR3 loop: CASSEGNQPQHF. CDR3 bases: TGTGCCAGCAGTGAGGGCAATCAGCCCCAGCATTTT.